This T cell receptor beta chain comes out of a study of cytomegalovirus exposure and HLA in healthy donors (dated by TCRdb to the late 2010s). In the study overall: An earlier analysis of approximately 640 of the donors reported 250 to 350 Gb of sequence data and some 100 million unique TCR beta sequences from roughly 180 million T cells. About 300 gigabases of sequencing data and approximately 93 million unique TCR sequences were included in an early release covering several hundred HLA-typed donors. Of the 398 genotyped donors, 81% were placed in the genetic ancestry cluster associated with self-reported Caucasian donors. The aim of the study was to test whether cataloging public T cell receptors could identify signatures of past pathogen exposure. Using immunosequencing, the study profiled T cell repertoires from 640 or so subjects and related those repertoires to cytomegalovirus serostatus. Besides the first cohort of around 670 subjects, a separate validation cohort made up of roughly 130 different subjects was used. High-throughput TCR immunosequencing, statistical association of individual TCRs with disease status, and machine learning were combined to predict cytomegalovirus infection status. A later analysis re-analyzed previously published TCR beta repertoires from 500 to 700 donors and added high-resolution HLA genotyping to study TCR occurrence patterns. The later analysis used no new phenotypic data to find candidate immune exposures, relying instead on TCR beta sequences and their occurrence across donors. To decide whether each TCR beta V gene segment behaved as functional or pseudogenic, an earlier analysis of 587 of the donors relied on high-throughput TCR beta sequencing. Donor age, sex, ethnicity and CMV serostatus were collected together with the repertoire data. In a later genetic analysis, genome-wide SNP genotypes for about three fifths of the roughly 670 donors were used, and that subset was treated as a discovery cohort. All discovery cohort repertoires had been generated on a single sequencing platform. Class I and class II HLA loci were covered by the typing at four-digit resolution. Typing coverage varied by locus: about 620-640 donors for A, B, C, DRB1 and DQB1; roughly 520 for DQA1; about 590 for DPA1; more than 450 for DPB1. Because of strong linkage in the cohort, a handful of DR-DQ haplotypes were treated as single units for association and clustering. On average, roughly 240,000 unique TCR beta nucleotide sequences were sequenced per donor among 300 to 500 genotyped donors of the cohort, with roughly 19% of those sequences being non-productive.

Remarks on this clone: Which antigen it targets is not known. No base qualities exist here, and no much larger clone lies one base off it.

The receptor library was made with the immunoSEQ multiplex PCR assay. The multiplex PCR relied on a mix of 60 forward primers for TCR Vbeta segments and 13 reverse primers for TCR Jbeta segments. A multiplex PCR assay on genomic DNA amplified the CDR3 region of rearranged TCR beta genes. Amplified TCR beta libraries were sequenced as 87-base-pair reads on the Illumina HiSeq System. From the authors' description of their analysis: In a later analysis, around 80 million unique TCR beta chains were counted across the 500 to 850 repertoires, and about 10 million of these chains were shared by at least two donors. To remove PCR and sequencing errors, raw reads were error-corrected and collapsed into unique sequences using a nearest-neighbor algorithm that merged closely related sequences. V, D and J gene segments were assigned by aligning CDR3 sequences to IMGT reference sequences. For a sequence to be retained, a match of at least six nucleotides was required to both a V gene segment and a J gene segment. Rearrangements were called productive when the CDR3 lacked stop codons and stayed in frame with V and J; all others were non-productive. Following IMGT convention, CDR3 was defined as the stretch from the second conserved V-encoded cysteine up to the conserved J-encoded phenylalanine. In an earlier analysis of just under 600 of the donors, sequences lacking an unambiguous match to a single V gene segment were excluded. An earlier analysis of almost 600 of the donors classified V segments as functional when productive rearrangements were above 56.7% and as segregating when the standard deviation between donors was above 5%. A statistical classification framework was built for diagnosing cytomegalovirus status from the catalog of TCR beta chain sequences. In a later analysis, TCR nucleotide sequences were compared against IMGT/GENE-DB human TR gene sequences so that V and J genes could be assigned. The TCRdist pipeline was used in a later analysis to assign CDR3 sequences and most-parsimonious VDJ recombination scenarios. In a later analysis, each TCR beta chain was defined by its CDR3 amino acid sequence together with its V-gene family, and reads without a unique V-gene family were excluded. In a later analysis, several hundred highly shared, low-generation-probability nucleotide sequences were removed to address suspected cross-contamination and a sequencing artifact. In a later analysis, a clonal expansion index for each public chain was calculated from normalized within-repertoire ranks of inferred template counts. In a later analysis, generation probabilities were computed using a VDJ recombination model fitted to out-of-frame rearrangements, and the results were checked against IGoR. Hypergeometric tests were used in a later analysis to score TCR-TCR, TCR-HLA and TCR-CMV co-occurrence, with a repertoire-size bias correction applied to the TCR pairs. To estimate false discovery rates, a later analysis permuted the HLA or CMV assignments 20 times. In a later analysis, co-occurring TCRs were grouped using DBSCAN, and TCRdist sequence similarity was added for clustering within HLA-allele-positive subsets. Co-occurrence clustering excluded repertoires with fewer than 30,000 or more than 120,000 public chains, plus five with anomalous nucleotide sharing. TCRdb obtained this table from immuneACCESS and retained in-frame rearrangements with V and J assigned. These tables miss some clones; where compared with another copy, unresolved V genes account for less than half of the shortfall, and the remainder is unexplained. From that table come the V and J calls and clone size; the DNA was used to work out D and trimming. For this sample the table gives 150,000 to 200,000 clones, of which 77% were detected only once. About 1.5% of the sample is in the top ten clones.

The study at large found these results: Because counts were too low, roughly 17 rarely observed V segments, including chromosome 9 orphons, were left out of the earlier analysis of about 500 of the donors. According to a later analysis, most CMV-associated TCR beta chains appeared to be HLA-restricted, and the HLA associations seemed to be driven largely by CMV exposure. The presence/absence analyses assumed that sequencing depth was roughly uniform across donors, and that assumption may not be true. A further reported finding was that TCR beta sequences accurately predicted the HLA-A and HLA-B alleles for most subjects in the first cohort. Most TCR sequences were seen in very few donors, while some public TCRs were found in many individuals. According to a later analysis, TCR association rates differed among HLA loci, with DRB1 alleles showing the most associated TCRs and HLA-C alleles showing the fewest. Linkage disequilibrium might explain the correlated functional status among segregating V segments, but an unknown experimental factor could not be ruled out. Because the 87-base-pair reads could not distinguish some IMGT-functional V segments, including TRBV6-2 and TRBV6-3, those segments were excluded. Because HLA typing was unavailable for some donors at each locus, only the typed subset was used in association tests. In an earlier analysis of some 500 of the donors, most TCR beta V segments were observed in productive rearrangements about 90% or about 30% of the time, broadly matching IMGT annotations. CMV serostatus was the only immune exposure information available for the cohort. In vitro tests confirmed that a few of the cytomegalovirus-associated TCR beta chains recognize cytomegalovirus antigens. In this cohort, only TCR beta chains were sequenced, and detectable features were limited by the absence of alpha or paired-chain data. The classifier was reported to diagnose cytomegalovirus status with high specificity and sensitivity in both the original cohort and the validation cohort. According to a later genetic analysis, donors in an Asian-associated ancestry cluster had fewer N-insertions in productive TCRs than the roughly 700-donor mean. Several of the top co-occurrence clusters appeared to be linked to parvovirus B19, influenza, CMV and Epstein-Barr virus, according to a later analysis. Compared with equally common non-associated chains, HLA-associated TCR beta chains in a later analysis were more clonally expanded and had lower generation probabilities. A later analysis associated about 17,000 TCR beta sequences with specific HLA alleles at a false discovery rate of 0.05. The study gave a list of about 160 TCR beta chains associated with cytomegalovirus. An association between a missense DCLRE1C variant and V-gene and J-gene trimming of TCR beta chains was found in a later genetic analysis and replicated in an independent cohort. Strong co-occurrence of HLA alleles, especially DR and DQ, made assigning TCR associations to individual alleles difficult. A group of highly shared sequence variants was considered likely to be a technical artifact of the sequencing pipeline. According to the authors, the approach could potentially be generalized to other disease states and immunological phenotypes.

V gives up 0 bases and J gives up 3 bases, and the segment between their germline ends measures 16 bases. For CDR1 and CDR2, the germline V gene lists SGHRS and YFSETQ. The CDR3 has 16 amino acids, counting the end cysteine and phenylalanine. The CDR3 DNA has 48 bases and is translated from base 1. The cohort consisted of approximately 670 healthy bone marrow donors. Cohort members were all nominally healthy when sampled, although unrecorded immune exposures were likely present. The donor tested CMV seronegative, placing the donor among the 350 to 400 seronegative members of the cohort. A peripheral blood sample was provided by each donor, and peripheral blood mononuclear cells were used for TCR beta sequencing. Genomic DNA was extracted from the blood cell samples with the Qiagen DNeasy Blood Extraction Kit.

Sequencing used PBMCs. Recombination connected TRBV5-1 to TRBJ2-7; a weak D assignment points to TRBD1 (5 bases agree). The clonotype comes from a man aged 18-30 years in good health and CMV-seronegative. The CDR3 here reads CASSLGQGFGVYEQYF. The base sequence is TGCGCCAGCAGCTTGGGCCAGGGTTTTGGGGTCTACGAGCAGTACTTC.